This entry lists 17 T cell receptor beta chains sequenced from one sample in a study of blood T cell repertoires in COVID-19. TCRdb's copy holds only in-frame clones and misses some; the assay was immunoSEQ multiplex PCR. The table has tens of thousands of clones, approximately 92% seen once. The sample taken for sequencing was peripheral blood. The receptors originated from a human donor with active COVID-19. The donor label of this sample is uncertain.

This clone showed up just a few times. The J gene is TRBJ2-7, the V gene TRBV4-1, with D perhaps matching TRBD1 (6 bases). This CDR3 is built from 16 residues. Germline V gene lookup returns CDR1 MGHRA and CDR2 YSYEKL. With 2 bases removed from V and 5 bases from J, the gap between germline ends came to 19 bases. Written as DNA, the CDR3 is TGCGCCAGCAGCCAATGGCAGGGGATTCGTGTCGACGAGCAGTACTTC. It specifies CASSQWQGIRVDEQYF.

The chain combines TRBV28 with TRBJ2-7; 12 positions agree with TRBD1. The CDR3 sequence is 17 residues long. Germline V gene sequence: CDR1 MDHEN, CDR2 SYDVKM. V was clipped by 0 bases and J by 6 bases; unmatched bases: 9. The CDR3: CASSLWGTGGPSPEQYF. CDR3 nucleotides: TGTGCCAGCAGTTTATGGGGGACAGGGGGCCCTAGCCCCGAGCAGTACTTC.

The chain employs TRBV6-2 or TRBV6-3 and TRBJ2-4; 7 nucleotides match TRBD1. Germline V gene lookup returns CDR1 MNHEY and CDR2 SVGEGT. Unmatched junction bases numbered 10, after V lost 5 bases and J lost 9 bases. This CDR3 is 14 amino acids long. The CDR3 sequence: CASSRDSMIGIQYF. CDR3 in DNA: TGTGCCAGCAGTCGGGACAGTATGATCGGCATTCAGTACTTC.

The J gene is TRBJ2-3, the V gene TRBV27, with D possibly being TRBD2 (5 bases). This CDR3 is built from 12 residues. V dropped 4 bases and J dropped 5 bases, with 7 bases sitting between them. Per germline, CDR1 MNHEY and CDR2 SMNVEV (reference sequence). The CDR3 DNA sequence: TGTGCCAGCAGTTCCCGGGGAGATACGCAGTATTTT. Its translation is CASSSRGDTQYF.

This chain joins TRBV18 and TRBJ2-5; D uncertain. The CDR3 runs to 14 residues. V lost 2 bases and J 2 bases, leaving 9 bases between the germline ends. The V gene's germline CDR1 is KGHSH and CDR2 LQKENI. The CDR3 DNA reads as TGTGCCAGCTCACCAACGGCGGTTCAAGAGACCCAGTACTTC. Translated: CASSPTAVQETQYF.

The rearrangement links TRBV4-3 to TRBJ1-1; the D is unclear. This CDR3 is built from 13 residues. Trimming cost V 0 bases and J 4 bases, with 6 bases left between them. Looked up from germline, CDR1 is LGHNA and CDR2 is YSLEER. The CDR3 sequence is CASSQERGTEAFF. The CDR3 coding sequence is TGCGCCAGCAGCCAAGAACGGGGCACTGAAGCTTTCTTT.

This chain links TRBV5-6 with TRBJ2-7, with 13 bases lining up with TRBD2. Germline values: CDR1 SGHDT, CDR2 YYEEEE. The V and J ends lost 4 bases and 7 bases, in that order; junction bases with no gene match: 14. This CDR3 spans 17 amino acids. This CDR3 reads CASSHRLTSGRPREQYF. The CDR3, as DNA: TGTGCCAGCAGCCACCGGCTGACTAGCGGGAGGCCGAGGGAGCAGTACTTC.

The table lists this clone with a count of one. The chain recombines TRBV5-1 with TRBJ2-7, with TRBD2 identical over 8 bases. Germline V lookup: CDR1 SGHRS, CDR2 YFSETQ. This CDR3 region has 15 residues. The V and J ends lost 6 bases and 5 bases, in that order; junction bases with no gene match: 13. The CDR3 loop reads CASTLLATSGHEQYF. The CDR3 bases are TGCGCCAGCACCCTGCTAGCAACTAGCGGTCACGAGCAGTACTTC.

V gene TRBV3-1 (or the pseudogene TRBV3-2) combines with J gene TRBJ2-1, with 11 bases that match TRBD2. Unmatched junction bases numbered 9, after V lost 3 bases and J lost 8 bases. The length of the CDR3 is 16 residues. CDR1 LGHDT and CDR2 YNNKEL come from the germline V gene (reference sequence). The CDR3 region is CASSHPRLAGGHEQFF. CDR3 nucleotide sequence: TGTGCCAGCAGCCATCCAAGGCTAGCGGGAGGTCATGAGCAGTTCTTC.

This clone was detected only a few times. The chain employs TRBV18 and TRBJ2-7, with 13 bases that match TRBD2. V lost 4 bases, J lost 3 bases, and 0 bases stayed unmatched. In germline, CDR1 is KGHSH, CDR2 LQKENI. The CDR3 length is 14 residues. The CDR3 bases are TGTGCCAGCTCACGGACTAGCGGGAGCTACGAGCAGTACTTC. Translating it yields CASSRTSGSYEQYF.

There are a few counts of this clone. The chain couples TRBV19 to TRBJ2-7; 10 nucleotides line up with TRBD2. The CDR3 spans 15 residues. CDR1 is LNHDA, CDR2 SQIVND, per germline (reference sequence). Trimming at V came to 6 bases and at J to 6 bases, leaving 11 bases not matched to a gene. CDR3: CASSGSGLAGAEQYF. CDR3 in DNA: TGTGCCAGTAGCGGAAGCGGGCTAGCGGGAGCCGAGCAGTACTTC. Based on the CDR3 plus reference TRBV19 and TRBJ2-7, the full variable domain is DGGITQSPKYLFRKEGQNVTLSCEQNLNHDAMYWYRQDPGQGLRLIYYSQIVNDFQKGDIAEGYSVSREKKESFPLTVTSAQKNPTAFYLCASSGSGLAGAEQYFGPGTRLTVT.

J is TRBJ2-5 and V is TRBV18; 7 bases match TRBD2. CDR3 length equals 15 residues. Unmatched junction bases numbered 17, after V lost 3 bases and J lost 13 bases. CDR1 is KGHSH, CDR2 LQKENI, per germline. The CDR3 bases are TGTGCCAGCTCACCTCCGATCCGAATGACTAGCCCCGCGTACTTC. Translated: CASSPPIRMTSPAYF.

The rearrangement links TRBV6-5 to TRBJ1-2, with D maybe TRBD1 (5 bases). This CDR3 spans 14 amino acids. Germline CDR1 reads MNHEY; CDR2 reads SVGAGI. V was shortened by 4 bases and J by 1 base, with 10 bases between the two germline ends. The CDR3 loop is CASSSNRNNYGYTF. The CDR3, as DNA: TGTGCCAGCAGTTCGAACAGGAATAACTATGGCTACACCTTC.

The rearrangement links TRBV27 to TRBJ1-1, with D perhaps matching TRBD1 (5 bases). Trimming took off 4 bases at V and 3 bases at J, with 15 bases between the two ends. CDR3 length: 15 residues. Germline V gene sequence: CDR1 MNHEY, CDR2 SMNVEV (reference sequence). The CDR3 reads CASSSGQGKDTEAFF. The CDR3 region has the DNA TGTGCCAGCAGTTCCGGACAAGGGAAGGACACTGAAGCTTTCTTT.

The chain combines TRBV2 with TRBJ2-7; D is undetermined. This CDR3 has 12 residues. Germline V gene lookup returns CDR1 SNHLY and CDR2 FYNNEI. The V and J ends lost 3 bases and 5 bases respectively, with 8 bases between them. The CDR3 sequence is CASSESSHEQYF. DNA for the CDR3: TGTGCCAGCAGTGAGTCCAGTCACGAGCAGTACTTC.

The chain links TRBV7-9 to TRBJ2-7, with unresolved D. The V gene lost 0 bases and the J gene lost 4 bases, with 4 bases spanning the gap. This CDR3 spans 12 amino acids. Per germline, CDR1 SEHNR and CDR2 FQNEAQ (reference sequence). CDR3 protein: CASSLAIYEQYF. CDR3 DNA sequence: TGTGCCAGCAGCTTAGCAATATACGAGCAGTACTTC.

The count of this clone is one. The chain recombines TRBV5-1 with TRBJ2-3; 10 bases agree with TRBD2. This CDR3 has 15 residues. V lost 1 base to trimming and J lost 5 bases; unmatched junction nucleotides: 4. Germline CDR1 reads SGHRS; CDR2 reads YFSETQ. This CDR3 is CASSLRSSGRDTQYF. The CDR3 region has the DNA TGCGCCAGCAGCTTGAGGTCTAGCGGGAGAGATACGCAGTATTTT.